This TCR beta chain was retrieved from a study of blood T cell repertoires in COVID-19. The overall study: Sample material is recorded as cDNA or gDNA derived from T cells, B-cell-depleted T cells, or PBMCs.

This clone was seen a handful of times. Germline lookup yields CDR1 LNHDA and CDR2 SQIVND (reference sequence). The CDR3 has 16 residues. V shed 3 bases and J 9 bases; nucleotides not matched to a gene: 11. As processed by the authors: Reference gene primers were amplified, and this amplification served to estimate nucleated cell counts. Method: immunoSEQ multiplex PCR; TCRdb's copy keeps in-frame clones and lacks some. From that table come the V and J calls and clone size; the DNA was used to work out D and trimming. The sample holds 150,000 or so clones, approximately 87% seen once. The sequenced sample was peripheral blood. The sequence was collected from a woman between 70 and 85 years old with acute or convalescent COVID-19. This chain connects TRBV19 to TRBJ1-6, with 7 positions matching TRBD1. In DNA form, the CDR3 reads TGTGCCAGTAGTATTGTGACATCCAGGGGGGTTTCACCCCTCCACTTT. This codes for CASSIVTSRGVSPLHF.